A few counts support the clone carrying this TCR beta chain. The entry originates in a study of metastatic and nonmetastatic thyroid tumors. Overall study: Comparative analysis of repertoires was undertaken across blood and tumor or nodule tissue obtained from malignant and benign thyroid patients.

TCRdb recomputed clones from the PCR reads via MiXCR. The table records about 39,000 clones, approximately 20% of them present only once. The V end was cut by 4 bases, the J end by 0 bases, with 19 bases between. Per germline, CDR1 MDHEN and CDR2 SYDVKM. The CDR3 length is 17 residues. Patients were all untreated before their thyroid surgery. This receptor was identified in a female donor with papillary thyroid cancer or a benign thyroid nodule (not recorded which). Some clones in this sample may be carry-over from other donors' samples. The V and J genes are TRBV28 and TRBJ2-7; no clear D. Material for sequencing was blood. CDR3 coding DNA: TGTGCCAGCAGTTCCTATACCGGGTACACGAGCTCCTACGAGCAGTACTTC. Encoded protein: CASSSYTGYTSSYEQYF.